Listed here are 11 T cell receptor beta chains from one sample, sequenced in a study of human versus mouse CDR3 diversity and MHC coevolution. Sequencing was performed with immunoSEQ multiplex PCR; in TCRdb, only in-frame clones are kept and a portion is missing. The sample contains over 60,000 clones, roughly 90% of which appear only once. Specimen: naive CD4+ T cells from blood. Sample subset: CD45RO-negative CD62L-positive naive CD4 T cells. These receptor sequences come from a person between 25 and 70 years old in good health.

This clone turned up a few times. CDR3: CASSWGGDTEAFF. The CDR3, as DNA: TGCGCCAGCAGTTGGGGAGGGGACACTGAAGCTTTCTTT. The chain is built from TRBV10-2 and TRBJ1-1, with D possibly being TRBD1 (5 bases). Looked up from germline, CDR1 is WSHSY and CDR2 is SAAADI. The CDR3 has 13 amino acids. V was trimmed by 5 bases and J by 3 bases, leaving 10 bases between them.

The V and J genes are TRBV27 and TRBJ2-5; TRBD1 matches 7 bases. Losses at the gene ends were 6 bases for V and 5 bases for J; bases not matched to a gene: 9. CDR3 length equals 14 residues. CDR1 is MNHEY and CDR2 is SMNVEV in the germline V gene (reference sequence). CDR3 in amino acids: CASSGTASGETQYF. The CDR3 DNA follows: TGTGCCAGCAGCGGGACAGCCTCAGGGGAGACCCAGTACTTC.

The rearrangement uses TRBV14 and TRBJ2-3; D is unclear. V lost 5 bases and J lost 2, with 8 bases in between. This CDR3 spans 13 amino acids. CDR1 is SGHDN and CDR2 is FVKESK in the germline V gene. This CDR3 is CASSAGFTDTQYF. The CDR3 DNA reads as TGTGCCAGCAGCGCAGGCTTCACAGATACGCAGTATTTT.

The rearrangement joins TRBV5-6 to TRBJ2-3, with 7 bases fitting TRBD2. After removal of 4 bases from V and 2 bases from J, the junction contained 10 bases not matched to a gene. CDR3 length equals 16 residues. CDR1 and CDR2 from the germline V gene are SGHDT and YYEEEE. DNA for the CDR3: TGTGCCAGCAGCCTAATAGGACTAGGACTCACAGATACGCAGTATTTT. Translation: CASSLIGLGLTDTQYF.

The chain joins TRBV10-1 to TRBJ2-7; D remains ambiguous. Trimming took 8 bases from V and 0 from J, leaving 14 bases between them. CDR1 is WNHNN, CDR2 SYGVQD, per germline (reference sequence). The CDR3 has 14 amino acids. The CDR3 coding sequence is TGCGCCAGCTCTGAGAGTGGAGTCTCCTACGAGCAGTACTTC. This translates into CASSESGVSYEQYF.

The rearrangement links TRBV5-1 to TRBJ1-1, with a tentative D call TRBD1 (6 bases). CDR3 length equals 13 residues. CDR1 is SGHRS and CDR2 is YFSETQ in the germline V gene. V was pared by 0 bases and J by 8 bases, with 11 bases between. The CDR3 protein is CASSLETGMEAFF. CDR3 nucleotides: TGCGCCAGCAGCTTGGAAACAGGGATGGAAGCTTTCTTT.

The chain has TRBV6-1 and TRBJ1-1, with 10 bases lining up with TRBD1. After removal of 8 bases from V and 5 bases from J, the junction contained 2 bases not matched to a gene. The CDR3 has 12 residues. The germline V gene encodes CDR1 MNHNS and CDR2 SASEGT. The CDR3 DNA reads TGTGCCAGCGGACAGGGGGTTACTGAAGCTTTCTTT. Translated, it gives CASGQGVTEAFF.

The chain combines TRBV6-6 with TRBJ2-1, with 11 bases identical to TRBD2. CDR1 is MNHNY, CDR2 SVGAGI, per germline (reference sequence). The CDR3 sequence is 16 residues long. V gave up 7 bases and J gave up 5 bases; unmatched junction bases: 10. This chain's CDR3 is CASTGSGTSGNNEQFF. In DNA form, the CDR3 reads TGTGCCAGCACCGGGTCCGGGACTAGCGGTAACAATGAGCAGTTCTTC.

J is TRBJ2-2 and V is TRBV19, with D possibly being TRBD1 (5 bases). This CDR3 has 14 residues. Per germline, CDR1 LNHDA and CDR2 SQIVND (reference sequence). The ends were cut back, 3 bases at V and 4 bases at J, with 9 bases in the middle. CDR3 amino acids: CASSMQGATGELFF. CDR3 coding DNA: TGTGCCAGTAGTATGCAGGGTGCCACCGGGGAGCTGTTTTTT. Drawing the rest from reference TRBV19 and TRBJ2-2, the complete variable domain is DGGITQSPKYLFRKEGQNVTLSCEQNLNHDAMYWYRQDPGQGLRLIYYSQIVNDFQKGDIAEGYSVSREKKESFPLTVTSAQKNPTAFYLCASSMQGATGELFFGEGSRLTVL.

The V call is TRBV5-1, the J call TRBJ2-2, with a weak D call TRBD1 (5 bases). V gave up 0 bases and J gave up 0 bases, with 9 bases separating them. Germline CDR1 SGHRS, CDR2 YFSETQ. The length of the CDR3 is 16 residues. The CDR3 DNA reads as TGCGCCAGCAGCTTGGAAGGGGCGACGAACACCGGGGAGCTGTTTTTT. Translating gives CASSLEGATNTGELFF.

The V call is TRBV5-4, the J call TRBJ2-7; D is possibly TRBD1 (7 bases). Germline-derived CDR1 and CDR2 are SGHNT and YYREEE (reference sequence). The CDR3 length is 14 residues. Trimming shortened V by 3 bases and J by 2 bases, and 12 bases separated the two germline ends. The CDR3: CASSYQGGPYEQYF. The CDR3 DNA is TGTGCCAGCAGCTATCAGGGGGGACCCTACGAGCAGTACTTC.